This T cell receptor (beta chain) is drawn from a study of beta chain features in type 1 diabetes. Trimming at V came to 5 bases and at J to 5 bases, leaving 4 bases not matched to a gene. This CDR3 is built from 13 residues. Germline CDR1 is SGHNT and CDR2 is YENEEA. This clone was counted only a few times. Its antigen is not known. What was sequenced were expressed TCRB transcripts, since all of the isolated RNA had been reverse transcribed. Repertoires were generated with immunoSEQ multiplex PCR, while TCRdb's copy carries only in-frame clones and drops some. The table lists about 160,000 clones, about 9.4% of them singletons. The study's findings and limits: TCRB CDR3s were moderately but significantly shorter in Type 1 diabetes patients in all four CD4+ subsets. PCR, the amplification step, might favor shorter templates, equally in patients and controls.

This TCR derives from a man aged 25-45 years with type 1 diabetes. The V call is TRBV11-3, the J call TRBJ2-5; 8 nucleotides agree with TRBD2. The sample comprised central memory CD4+ T cells from blood. CDR3 sequence: CASSRTSLETQYF. CDR3 DNA: TGTGCCAGCAGCCGGACTAGCCTCGAGACCCAGTACTTC.